Listed below are T cell receptor beta chains from one sample, sequenced in a study of cytomegalovirus exposure and HLA in healthy donors. TCRdb's copy holds only in-frame clones and misses some; the assay was immunoSEQ multiplex PCR. The sample shows roughly 190,000 clones, around 80% of them seen only once. The specimen sequenced was PBMCs. The receptors were gathered from a man aged 40-55 years in good health and CMV-seropositive. CDR3s include the opening cysteine and the closing phenylalanine or tryptophan. The D gene is left open where the match is weak. Clone size, where shown, is once, few, many, or a class for clones that have expanded.

j_call,d_call,clone_size,v_call,cdr3_aa,cdr3_nt
TRBJ1-2,TRBD1,NA,TRBV19,CASSQTRQGVNYGYTF,TGTGCCAGTAGTCAGACCAGACAGGGAGTGAACTATGGCTACACCTTC
TRBJ2-3,TRBD2,NA,TRBV19,CASSRGSGRGDPDTQYF,TGTGCCAGTAGTAGGGGTAGCGGGAGAGGCGACCCAGATACGCAGTATTTT
TRBJ2-7,TRBD2,few,TRBV29-1,CSVRTSGTTYEQYF,TGCAGCGTGCGGACTAGCGGAACTACCTACGAGCAGTACTTC
TRBJ2-2,TRBD2,NA,TRBV2,CASTLAGSLSGELFF,TGTGCCAGCACGCTAGCGGGATCGTTATCCGGGGAGCTGTTTTTT
TRBJ2-3,TRBD1,NA,TRBV5-1,CASSLGGQGASDTQYF,TGCGCCAGCAGCCTCGGGGGACAGGGGGCCTCAGATACGCAGTATTTT
TRBJ2-7,NA,NA,TRBV7-9,CASSLESGYEQYF,TGTGCCAGCAGCTTAGAGTCCGGCTACGAGCAGTACTTC
TRBJ2-2,NA,NA,TRBV7-3,CASSLKGTGELFF,TGTGCCAGCAGCTTGAAGGGGACCGGGGAGCTGTTTTTT
TRBJ1-2,NA,NA,TRBV6-5,CASSLGDSNYGYTF,TGTGCCAGCAGCTTGGGGGACTCTAACTATGGCTACACCTTC
TRBJ1-2,TRBD1,few,TRBV9,CASSRSDRGDGYTF,TGTGCCAGCAGCCGTTCGGACAGGGGTGATGGCTACACCTTC
TRBJ2-1,NA,NA,TRBV29-1,CSVGGSYNEQFF,TGCAGCGTTGGCGGGTCCTACAATGAGCAGTTCTTC
TRBJ2-5,NA,once,TRBV2,CASSGEQGRASGETQYF,TGTGCCAGCAGTGGGGAGCAGGGGAGAGCGAGTGGAGAGACCCAGTACTTC
TRBJ2-7,TRBD2,NA,TRBV5-1,CASKTSGSSYEQYF,TGCGCCAGCAAGACTAGCGGGAGTTCCTACGAGCAGTACTTC
TRBJ2-3,TRBD2,NA,TRBV5-1,CASSSLPTSRSTDTQYF,TGCGCCAGCAGCTCCCTCCCGACTAGCAGGTCCACAGATACGCAGTATTTT
TRBJ1-1,NA,NA,TRBV4-3,CASSPFYHTEAFF,TGCGCCAGCTCTCCCTTCTATCACACTGAAGCTTTCTTT
TRBJ2-7,NA,NA,TRBV27,CASSRGREQYF,TGTGCCAGCTCTAGGGGAAGGGAGCAGTACTTC
TRBJ2-1,TRBD2,NA,TRBV7-9,CASSLVASGIRGNEQFF,TGTGCCAGCAGCTTAGTGGCTAGCGGGATAAGGGGCAATGAGCAGTTCTTC
TRBJ1-1,TRBD1,once,TRBV5-6,CASSFRDRLNTEAFF,TGTGCCAGCAGCTTTAGGGACAGGCTGAACACTGAAGCTTTCTTT
TRBJ1-1,TRBD1,NA,TRBV30,CAWSAKKTGGNTEAFF,TGTGCCTGGAGCGCTAAAAAGACAGGGGGCAACACTGAAGCTTTCTTT
TRBJ1-4,NA,NA,TRBV19,CASSPQELNEKLFF,TGTGCCAGTAGCCCACAGGAACTAAATGAAAAACTGTTTTTT
TRBJ2-3,TRBD2,few,TRBV6-6,CASSYPGLAGADTQYF,TGTGCCAGCAGTTACCCGGGACTAGCTGGGGCAGATACGCAGTATTTT
TRBJ2-1,NA,NA,TRBV9,CASSGRDSLNEQFF,TGTGCCAGCAGCGGTCGAGACAGTCTCAATGAGCAGTTCTTC
TRBJ2-5,TRBD1,NA,TRBV7-9,CASSRQGLGETQYF,TGTGCCAGCAGCCGACAGGGGCTGGGAGAGACCCAGTACTTC